The sequence of this T cell receptor (beta chain) was determined in a study of T cells after yellow fever vaccination. Synthesis of TCR cDNA relied on 5'RACE template switching, which attached a universal primer site and UMIs. Using its own MiXCR run on the 5' RACE reads, TCRdb lists one record per CDR3 protein. The table records hundreds of thousands of distinct CDR3 sequences, around 12% of them present only once. Notes on this clonotype: What it binds is unknown.

Study-level results: A large majority of primary-vaccination clones showed up again after the booster (under 98% CD4, 75% to 90% CD8). A weaker secondary response peaked on day 5, the primary on day 15. The presence of abundant clonotypes contaminating from the bulk population was possible in FACS-sorted repertoires.

This specimen was PBMCs, taken on the day of the yellow fever booster vaccination. This TCR derives from a young man who received the YFV17D yellow fever vaccine.

CDR3 bases: TGTGCCAGCAGTTCCCCCACACCCGGGACAGGGGTTCTGTATTTT. It specifies CASSSPTPGTGVLYF. The V and J genes are TRBV6-2 or TRBV6-3 and TRBJ2-3, with 10 bases lining up with TRBD1. V trimming: 4 bases; J trimming: 14 bases; junction bases outside the gene matches: 15. The length of the CDR3 is 15 residues. The germline CDR1 and CDR2 sequences are MNHEY and SVGEGT.